This TCR beta chain was captured by sequencing in a study of blood T cell repertoires in COVID-19. As for the study in general: T cells, B-cell-depleted T cells, or PBMCs supplied cDNA or gDNA.

The CDR3 has 14 residues. Germline-derived CDR1 and CDR2 are SGHDT and YYEEEE. V lost 1 base, J lost 8 bases, and 8 bases stayed unmatched. The Seattle patients, enrolled during active infection, were followed longitudinally. The repertoire was sequenced with immunoSEQ multiplex PCR; TCRdb's copy has only in-frame clones and lacks some. The sample yields roughly 410,000 clones, 70% to 90% seen once. J is TRBJ1-1 and V is TRBV5-6; TRBD1 matches 7 bases. Sequenced material: peripheral blood. The TCR originated in a woman aged 60 to 75 with COVID-19, enrolled during active disease. The CDR3 loop reads CASSLLDRAREAFF. CDR3 bases: TGTGCCAGCAGCTTGCTCGACAGGGCGAGGGAAGCTTTCTTT.